Listed below are T cell receptor beta chains from one sample, sequenced in a study of cytomegalovirus exposure and HLA in healthy donors. Assay used: immunoSEQ multiplex PCR; TCRdb lists only in-frame clones, some missing. Its listing shows 50,000 or so clones. Sequencing was carried out using PBMCs. The source is a woman aged 60 to 75 in good health and CMV-seropositive. Each CDR3 is given with its conserved first and last residue. Fields, in order: CDR3 DNA, CDR3 protein, V gene, J gene, D gene. A D gene is named only where the DNA matches it firmly.

TGCAGCGTTGAAGGGGGGTTCGGGACAGGGAGTAACTATGGCTACACCTTC	CSVEGGFGTGSNYGYTF	TRBV29-1	TRBJ1-2	TRBD1
TGTGCCAGCAGTGCCAGACAGGAAAACTCCTACGAGCAGTACTTC	CASSARQENSYEQYF	TRBV6-1	TRBJ2-7	.
TGTGCCAGTAGTGCCGACAGCTTCAATGAGCAGTTCTTC	CASSADSFNEQFF	TRBV19	TRBJ2-1	.
TGTGCCATCAGTGAGTCCGGCGACCAGCGGGGCTACACCTTC	CAISESGDQRGYTF	TRBV10-3	TRBJ1-2	.
TGTGCCAGCAGCTTAGCGCTGGGGCGCGAGCAGTACTTC	CASSLALGREQYF	TRBV7-8	TRBJ2-7	.
TGCGCCAGCAGCTTGCAGCCAGGGGGCAACTATGGCTACACCTTC	CASSLQPGGNYGYTF	TRBV5-1	TRBJ1-2	TRBD1
TGCGCCAGCAGCTTAGTAGGGGCTGACACTGAAGCTTTCTTT	CASSLVGADTEAFF	TRBV5-1	TRBJ1-1	.
TGTGCCAGCTCCCCCCAGGGCCAAGAGACCCAGTACTTC	CASSPQGQETQYF	TRBV6-4	TRBJ2-5	.
TGTGCTAGTGCCGGGGGACCGCAGAACACTGAAGCTTTCTTT	CASAGGPQNTEAFF	TRBV12-5	TRBJ1-1	.
TGCAGCGTGGCGACCGGGACAGGGGGACAGCCCCAGCATTTT	CSVATGTGGQPQHF	TRBV29-1	TRBJ1-5	TRBD1
TGTGCCAGCAGCTTGAAACAGGGGACGTTAACTAACTATGGCTACACCTTC	CASSLKQGTLTNYGYTF	TRBV5-8	TRBJ1-2	TRBD1
TGTGCCAGCAGCAAAGGGCTAGCGGGGGAGGACGGGGAGCTGTTTTTT	CASSKGLAGEDGELFF	TRBV21-1	TRBJ2-2	.
TGCGCCAGCAGTGGATCCGGGACAGCAAGCGAGCAGTACTTC	CASSGSGTASEQYF	TRBV5-1	TRBJ2-7	TRBD1
TGCAGCGTTAGGACAGCAGGTCAGCCCCAGCATTTT	CSVRTAGQPQHF	TRBV29-1	TRBJ1-5	.
TGTGCCAGCTCACTATCACAGGGCCCAGCTAATGAAAAACTGTTTTTT	CASSLSQGPANEKLFF	TRBV18	TRBJ1-4	.
TGCGCCAGCAGCAGGGGGGGGTCTGAAGAGCAGTTCTTC	CASSRGGSEEQFF	TRBV5-1	TRBJ2-1	.
TGTGCCTGCGGGGGGCCGGGGGGGCGTCAGCCCCAGCATTTT	CACGGPGGRQPQHF	TRBV6-1	TRBJ1-5	.
TGTGCCAGCATGGGGACAGGGGGCAATAACTATGGCTACACCTTC	CASMGTGGNNYGYTF	TRBV7-2	TRBJ1-2	TRBD1
TGTGCCAGCAGTGATTACGCAGGGGGCAATACAGGAATGAACACTGAAGCTTTCTTT	CASSDYAGGNTGMNTEAFF	TRBV6-1	TRBJ1-1	TRBD1
TGTGCCAGCAGCTTAGAGGGCACCCGGGGTCGGCCCCAGCATTTT	CASSLEGTRGRPQHF	TRBV11-2	TRBJ1-5	.
TGTGCCAGCAGCCAAAACACTGAAGCTTTCTTT	CASSQNTEAFF	TRBV2	TRBJ1-1	.
TGTGCCAGCGGGACAGGGTTGACAGATACGCAGTATTTT	CASGTGLTDTQYF	TRBV19	TRBJ2-3	TRBD1
TGTGCCAGCTCGAGGGGGTCGCGGTACGAGCAGTACTTC	CASSRGSRYEQYF	TRBV6-6	TRBJ2-7	.
TGTGCCAGCAGCCAAACCGGGGGTAGGTATGGCTACACCTTC	CASSQTGGRYGYTF	TRBV5-6	TRBJ1-2	.
TGTGCCAGCAGTTACTCCCCCGCCTACGAGCAGTACTTC	CASSYSPAYEQYF	TRBV6-5	TRBJ2-7	.
TGTGCCAGCAGCCGGGGACGCGGGGACACTGAAGCTTTCTTT	CASSRGRGDTEAFF	TRBV13	TRBJ1-1	.
TGTGCCAGCGCGCTGACTAGCGGCTCGGTCGAGACCCAGTACTTC	CASALTSGSVETQYF	TRBV11-2	TRBJ2-5	TRBD2
TGTGCCAGCAGTCCTCCCTCAGTTAGCAATCAGCCCCAGCATTTT	CASSPPSVSNQPQHF	TRBV28	TRBJ1-5	.
TGTGCCAGCAGCCAGGGCCCGCCTTATGGCTACACCTTC	CASSQGPPYGYTF	TRBV6-6	TRBJ1-2	.
TGTGCCAGCAGTGGGACTAGGGGGGGCACAGATACGCAGTATTTT	CASSGTRGGTDTQYF	TRBV6-4	TRBJ2-3	.
TGCGCCAGCAGCCAAGCCTCAGGCAGCTCCTATAATTCACCCCTCCACTTT	CASSQASGSSYNSPLHF	TRBV4-1	TRBJ1-6	.
TGTGCCAGCAGTCTACGGACAGGATCAATCTCCTACGAGCAGTACTTC	CASSLRTGSISYEQYF	TRBV6-6	TRBJ2-7	TRBD1
TGTGCCAGCAGTTCCCACAACTCTGGAAACACCATATATTTT	CASSSHNSGNTIYF	TRBV6-5	TRBJ1-3	.
TGTGCCAGCGGAACCGGGACAGGGGGCGGCTATGGCTACACCTTC	CASGTGTGGGYGYTF	TRBV5-5	TRBJ1-2	TRBD1
TGCGCCAGCAGCCCCCGATCCGGGACAGCAAACACTGAAGCTTTCTTT	CASSPRSGTANTEAFF	TRBV5-1	TRBJ1-1	TRBD1
TGTGCCATCAGTGAAGTAGACACCGGGGAGCTGTTTTTT	CAISEVDTGELFF	TRBV10-3	TRBJ2-2	.
TGCGCCAGCAGCCAAGGGGGGGGCTCCTACGAGCAGTACTTC	CASSQGGGSYEQYF	TRBV4-3	TRBJ2-7	TRBD2
TGTGCCAGCAGCCAAGAGCGGGGGGGATACAATGAGCAGTTCTTC	CASSQERGGYNEQFF	TRBV6-1	TRBJ2-1	TRBD2
TGTGCCAGCAGCTTAGATCTGCTAGCGGGGGACACAGATACGCAGTATTTT	CASSLDLLAGDTDTQYF	TRBV11-3	TRBJ2-3	TRBD2
TGTGCCAGTAGTACCCGACAGTTGAACACTGAAGCTTTCTTT	CASSTRQLNTEAFF	TRBV19	TRBJ1-1	.
TGCGCCAGCAGTGGGGAGGGGGGGATGGTAGGCTATGGCTACACCTTC	CASSGEGGMVGYGYTF	TRBV10-2	TRBJ1-2	.
TGCGCCAGCAGCTTGTATGCAGAGAACACCGGGGAGCTGTTTTTT	CASSLYAENTGELFF	TRBV5-1	TRBJ2-2	.
TGTGCCAGTAGTTACTCGACACGACGCTCCTACGAGCAGTACTTC	CASSYSTRRSYEQYF	TRBV19	TRBJ2-7	.
TGTGCCAGTAGGTCCACAGGGGCCAATTCACCCCTCCACTTT	CASRSTGANSPLHF	TRBV19	TRBJ1-6	TRBD1
TGTGCCAGCAGCGCCGGACAGGGGGCGCGTTACACTGAAGCTTTCTTT	CASSAGQGARYTEAFF	TRBV5-4	TRBJ1-1	TRBD1
TGTGCCAGCAGCTTATGGGACAGGAACTACGAGCAGTACTTC	CASSLWDRNYEQYF	TRBV5-6	TRBJ2-7	TRBD1
TGCAGCGTAGGACGGGGGTCTAGCACAGATACGCAGTATTTT	CSVGRGSSTDTQYF	TRBV29-1	TRBJ2-3	.
TGTGCCAGCAGCGTAGCCCCCCTAGCGGGGACACAAGAGACCCAGTACTTC	CASSVAPLAGTQETQYF	TRBV9	TRBJ2-5	TRBD2
TGCGCCAGCAGGATAACACCCCTTAATTCGGGGAGCTCCTATAATTCACCCCTCCACTTT	CASRITPLNSGSSYNSPLHF	TRBV5-1	TRBJ1-6	.
TGCGCCAGCAGCTTTACGGGACAGTACTACGAGCAGTACTTC	CASSFTGQYYEQYF	TRBV5-1	TRBJ2-7	TRBD1
TGTGCCAGCAGCTTACTGTTCGGGACAGGTCTAGGGGTGAACACTGAAGCTTTCTTT	CASSLLFGTGLGVNTEAFF	TRBV13	TRBJ1-1	TRBD1
TGTGCCAGCAGTTCTACAAGCTCTGCGGGCTACACAGATACGCAGTATTTT	CASSSTSSAGYTDTQYF	TRBV7-6	TRBJ2-3	.
TGCAGCGTTGAATTACGTTCTTATGGGGGGTTTACTCCTAATGAGCAGTTCTTC	CSVELRSYGGFTPNEQFF	TRBV29-1	TRBJ2-1	.
TGTGCCAGCAGTTATATTGAGTTTTCTGAAGCTTTCTTT	CASSYIEFSEAFF	TRBV6-5	TRBJ1-1	.
TGCGCCAGCAGTGCAACGGGGGGGCGGCAAGAGACCCAGTACTTC	CASSATGGRQETQYF	TRBV5-1	TRBJ2-5	TRBD2
TGTGCCAGCAGCGCCCAACAGGGCTCGGGGTCACCCCTCCACTTT	CASSAQQGSGSPLHF	TRBV9	TRBJ1-6	.
TGTGCCAGTAGAGGTGGCGGGACAGGGTTTGTGAGCAATCAGCCCCAGCATTTT	CASRGGGTGFVSNQPQHF	TRBV19	TRBJ1-5	TRBD1
TGTGCCAGCAGTGAAGGGCGGGGGGCCCGGAAAGAGACCCAGTACTTC	CASSEGRGARKETQYF	TRBV25-1	TRBJ2-5	TRBD2
TGTGCCAGCTCACCAAACTTATACTACGAGCAGTACTTC	CASSPNLYYEQYF	TRBV18	TRBJ2-7	.